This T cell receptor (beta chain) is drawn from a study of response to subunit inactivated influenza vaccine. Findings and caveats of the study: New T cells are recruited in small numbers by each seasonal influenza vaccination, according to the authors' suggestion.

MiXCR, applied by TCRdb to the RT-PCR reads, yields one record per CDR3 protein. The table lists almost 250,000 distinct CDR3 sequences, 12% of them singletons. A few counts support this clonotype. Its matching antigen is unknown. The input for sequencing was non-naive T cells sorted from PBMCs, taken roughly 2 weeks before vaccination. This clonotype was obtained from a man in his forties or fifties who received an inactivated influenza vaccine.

CDR3 loop: CASSLAQGSDTQYF. CDR3 nucleotides: TGCGCCAGCAGCTTAGCGCAGGGCTCTGATACGCAGTATTTT. V gene TRBV5-1 combines with J gene TRBJ2-3; D possibly corresponds to TRBD1 (5 bases). The CDR3 loop spans 14 amino acids. Trimming shortened V by 2 bases and J by 6 bases, and 13 bases separated the two germline ends. Germline assignment: CDR1 SGHRS and CDR2 YFSETQ.